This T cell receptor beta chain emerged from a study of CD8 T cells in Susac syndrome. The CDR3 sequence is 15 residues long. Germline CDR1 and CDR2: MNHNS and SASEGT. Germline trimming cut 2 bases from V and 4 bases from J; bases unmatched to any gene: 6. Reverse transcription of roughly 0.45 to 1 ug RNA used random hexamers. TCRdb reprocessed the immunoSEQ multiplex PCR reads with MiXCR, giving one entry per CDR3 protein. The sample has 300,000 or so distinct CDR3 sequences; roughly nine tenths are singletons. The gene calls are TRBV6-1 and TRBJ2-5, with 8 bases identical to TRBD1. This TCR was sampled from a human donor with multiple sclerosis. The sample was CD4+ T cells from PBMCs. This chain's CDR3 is CASSETLGQGETQYF. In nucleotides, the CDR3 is TGTGCCAGCAGTGAAACCTTAGGACAGGGAGAGACCCAGTACTTC.